This entry is about one T cell receptor (beta chain). Original methodology: Reference gene primer amplification gave nucleated cell count estimates. Clones were sequenced by immunoSEQ multiplex PCR, and TCRdb holds only the in-frame ones, with some missing. The DNA gave D and trimming, while V, J and clone size come from that table. The sample yields around 180,000 clones, approximately 85% seen once. This specimen comes from a study of blood T cell repertoires in COVID-19. Study at large: In each case, the material was cDNA or gDNA derived from T cells, B-cell-depleted T cells, or PBMCs.

The CDR3 runs 13 residues. The V end lost 4 bases, the J end lost 6 bases, and 15 bases lay between the germline ends. The germline gives CDR1 GTSNPN, CDR2 SVGIG (reference sequence). Sequencing used peripheral blood. The TCR sequence derives from a woman older than 75 with acute or convalescent COVID-19. The chain has TRBV30 and TRBJ1-1; TRBD1 is a possible D gene (6 bases). This CDR3 is CAWMSRRTAEAFF. The CDR3 DNA reads TGTGCCTGGATGTCCCGGCGGACAGCTGAAGCTTTCTTT. The entire variable domain, with the rest obtained from reference TRBV30 and TRBJ1-1, is as follows: SQTIHQWPATLVQPVGSPLSLECTVEGTSNPNLYWYRQAAGRGLQLLFYSVGIGQISSEVPQNLSASRPQDRQFILSSKKLLLSDSGFYLCAWMSRRTAEAFFGQGTRLTVV.